The next 27 T cell receptor beta chains were all read from a single sample in a study of cytomegalovirus exposure and HLA in healthy donors. Using immunoSEQ multiplex PCR, the repertoire was profiled, and TCRdb retains in-frame clones only, with some absent. Of fewer than 300,000 clones in the sample, approximately 88% were seen once. Sample: PBMCs. The origin of the receptors is a woman aged 18-29 years in good health and CMV-seronegative.

The chain employs TRBV29-1 and TRBJ1-2, with TRBD1 matching 7 bases. Germline-derived CDR1 and CDR2 are SQVTM and ANQGSEA. V was pared by 6 bases and J by 8 bases, with 6 bases of the junction left unmatched. The CDR3 contains 11 residues. The CDR3 sequence is CSVADRVGYTF. Here the CDR3 DNA reads TGCAGCGTCGCCGACAGGGTCGGCTACACCTTC.

This rearrangement joins TRBV28 to TRBJ2-7; 7 bases are a match to TRBD1. This CDR3 is 15 amino acids long. Germline-derived CDR1 and CDR2 are MDHEN and SYDVKM. V was pared by 6 bases and J by 1 base, with 9 bases of the junction left unmatched. The CDR3 sequence: CASRPGQLVSYEQYF. For the CDR3, the DNA is TGTGCCAGCAGGCCGGGACAGCTAGTATCCTACGAGCAGTACTTC.

The V and J genes are TRBV18 and TRBJ2-6; TRBD1 matches at 7 bases. The CDR3 runs 16 residues. Trimming removed 3 bases from V and 4 bases from J; junction bases left unmatched: 6. CDR1 is KGHSH and CDR2 is LQKENI in the germline V gene. CDR3 bases: TGTGCCAGCTCACCTCGACAGGGAACGGGGGCCAACGTCCTGACTTTC. Translating gives CASSPRQGTGANVLTF.

This chain uses TRBV7-9 with TRBJ2-6, with 7 bases matching TRBD1. V gave up 5 bases and J gave up 1 base; unmatched junction bases: 11. Germline lookup yields CDR1 SEHNR and CDR2 FQNEAQ (reference sequence). The CDR3 is 18 amino acids. The CDR3 region is CASSARQGVTSGANVLTF. The CDR3 DNA is TGTGCCAGCAGCGCCCGACAGGGTGTTACGTCTGGGGCCAACGTCCTGACTTTC.

This clone was picked up one time. The chain uses TRBV9 and TRBJ2-3; 8 bases line up with TRBD2. Germline V gene sequence: CDR1 SGDLS, CDR2 YYNGEE. V trimming: 5 bases; J trimming: 5 bases; junction bases outside the gene matches: 13. CDR3 length: 16 amino acids. DNA of the CDR3: TGTGCCAGCAGGCCCGAGACGGGAGGGCCGATAGATACGCAGTATTTT. It encodes CASRPETGGPIDTQYF.

This rearrangement joins TRBV28 to TRBJ1-5; no firm D call. Germline V gives CDR1 MDHEN, CDR2 SYDVKM. The CDR3 consists of 14 residues. V was shortened by 6 bases and J by 4 bases, with 13 bases between the two germline ends. The CDR3 region is CASRREFRNQPQHF. CDR3 bases: TGTGCCAGCAGGAGGGAGTTTCGGAATCAGCCCCAGCATTTT.

DNA for the CDR3: TGTGCCAGCAGTTTAGGGACTAGCGGGAGGTCCTACGAGCAGTACTTC. Amino acid sequence: CASSLGTSGRSYEQYF. V usage is TRBV6-5 and J usage is TRBJ2-7; TRBD2 agrees at 15 bases. This CDR3 is built from 16 residues. From germline, CDR1 is MNHEY and CDR2 SVGAGI. Losses at the gene ends were 4 bases for V and 1 base for J; bases not matched to a gene: 2.

This clone has only a few counts. The chain couples TRBV6-4 to TRBJ2-5, with D possibly TRBD1 on 5 matching bases. Germline assignment: CDR1 MRHNA and CDR2 SNTAGT. Trimming cost V 6 bases and J 5 bases, with 13 bases left between them. The CDR3 consists of 13 residues. DNA for the CDR3: TGTGCCAGCAGCCCAGGGTCAGGTGAGACCCAGTACTTC. Amino acids: CASSPGSGETQYF.

This sequence joins TRBV10-3 and TRBJ2-7, with D possibly matching TRBD2 (5 bases). Germline V lookup: CDR1 ENHRY, CDR2 SYGVKD. The CDR3 extends over 13 amino acids. Trimming left V 4 bases short and J 2 bases short, with 9 bases between. CDR3 residues: CAISGGGPYEQYF. The CDR3, as DNA: TGTGCCATCAGTGGAGGAGGTCCCTACGAGCAGTACTTC.

Only one count was recorded for this clone. The chain joins TRBV29-1 to TRBJ1-1; D unclear. This CDR3 comprises 11 residues. The germline V gene encodes CDR1 SQVTM and CDR2 ANQGSEA. Trimming stripped 4 bases from V and 4 bases from J, with 7 bases between. The chain's CDR3 is CSVGSGTEAFF. The CDR3 nucleotides read TGCAGCGTTGGGAGTGGCACTGAAGCTTTCTTT.

The V call is TRBV6-4, the J call TRBJ1-2; possibly TRBD1 for D (6 bases). Trimming cost V 6 bases and J 10 bases, with 21 bases left between them. CDR1 MRHNA and CDR2 SNTAGT come from the germline V gene. This CDR3 has 14 residues. CDR3 protein: CASRTDTLQGFYTF. DNA of the CDR3: TGTGCCAGCAGAACCGACACATTACAGGGTTTCTACACCTTC.

The chain combines TRBV5-1 with TRBJ2-3; 10 bases align to TRBD2. The ends lost 5 bases at V and 5 bases at J; junction bases unmatched: 5. The CDR3 is 14 amino acids. Germline CDR1 and CDR2: SGHRS and YFSETQ. CDR3 in amino acids: CASRLAGTRDTQYF. DNA for the CDR3: TGCGCCAGCAGACTAGCGGGAACGAGAGATACGCAGTATTTT.

The CDR3 DNA follows: TGTGCCAGCAGCTTGGATGGCAGGGGTTCACCCCTCCACTTT. It codes for CASSLDGRGSPLHF. V and J are TRBV5-5 and TRBJ1-6, with a tentative D call TRBD1 (6 bases). Germline CDR1 is SGHKS and CDR2 is YYEKEE (reference sequence). There are 14 residues in the CDR3. The V end lost 0 bases, the J end lost 9 bases, and 10 bases lay between the germline ends.

This chain joins TRBV5-1 and TRBJ2-5; D is undetermined. With 1 base removed from V and 2 bases from J, the gap between germline ends came to 9 bases. Germline values: CDR1 SGHRS, CDR2 YFSETQ. The CDR3 contains 14 residues. CDR3 sequence reads: CASSLYGSQETQYF. The CDR3 DNA reads as TGCGCCAGCAGCTTGTACGGTAGTCAAGAGACCCAGTACTTC.

This chain joins TRBV14 and TRBJ2-5; D is uncertain. Germline V gene sequence: CDR1 SGHDN, CDR2 FVKESK. This CDR3 region has 15 residues. Trimming left V 0 bases short and J 2 bases short, with 10 bases between. The CDR3 coding sequence is TGTGCCAGCAGCCAAGATCCGAGACTTCAAGAGACCCAGTACTTC. Translation gives CASSQDPRLQETQYF.

This chain joins TRBV7-2 and TRBJ2-5; a weak D match, TRBD1 (6 bases). The CDR3 extends over 15 amino acids. Germline CDR1 reads SGHTA; CDR2 reads FQGNSA. Trimming shortened V by 5 bases and J by 2 bases, and 15 bases separated the two germline ends. The CDR3 is CASSLGAGRQETQYF. Written as DNA, the CDR3 is TGTGCCAGCAGCCTGGGGGCAGGGCGACAAGAGACCCAGTACTTC.

V is TRBV11-3 and J is TRBJ2-5; 10 positions agree with TRBD1. The germline gives CDR1 SGHNT, CDR2 YENEEA. This CDR3 comprises 16 residues. J lost 5 bases, V lost 5 bases, and 11 bases had no gene match. The CDR3 DNA reads TGTGCCAGCAGCCTAGGACAGGGGGGCGCTGGCGAGACCCAGTACTTC. Its protein product is CASSLGQGGAGETQYF.

The rearrangement links TRBV28 to TRBJ2-7; 8 bases agree with TRBD1. The trim removed 6 bases at V and 1 base at J, leaving 11 bases unmatched. Germline V gene sequence: CDR1 MDHEN, CDR2 SYDVKM. The CDR3 covers 16 residues. CDR3 coding DNA: TGTGCCAGCAGCGGACAGGGCCACCTTGTTTCCTACGAGCAGTACTTC. Translating it yields CASSGQGHLVSYEQYF.

Comments on this clone: The same CDR3 is also encoded by other DNA sequences in this sample. The rearrangement uses TRBV27 and TRBJ1-5; TRBD1 matches at 7 bases. Unmatched junction bases numbered 3, after V lost 6 bases and J lost 4 bases. The CDR3 has 13 residues. Per the germline V gene, CDR1 is MNHEY and CDR2 is SMNVEV (reference sequence). The CDR3 DNA follows: TGTGCCAGCAGGACAGGGCGGAATCAGCCCCAGCATTTT. It encodes CASRTGRNQPQHF.

The CDR3 nucleotides are TGTGCCACCAGCAGGGCAGGGACTTTAACGACTGAAGCTTTCTTT. Amino acid sequence: CATSRAGTLTTEAFF. The rearrangement uses TRBV15 and TRBJ1-1; tentative D call: TRBD1 (5 bases). CDR1 and CDR2 from the germline V gene are LNHNV and YYDKDF (reference sequence). V was shortened by 3 bases and J by 5 bases, with 16 bases between the two germline ends. The CDR3 consists of 15 residues.

The chain couples TRBV19 to TRBJ1-5; TRBD1 matches 8 bases. This CDR3 contains 14 residues. Germline loops: CDR1 LNHDA, CDR2 SQIVND (reference sequence). V was clipped by 4 bases and J by 9 bases; unmatched bases: 8. The CDR3 spells CASSTRDRLGPQHF. CDR3 in DNA: TGTGCCAGTAGTACCCGGGACAGGCTCGGGCCCCAGCATTTT.

The chain links TRBV6-6 to TRBJ1-2; D remains unclear. CDR1 and CDR2 (germline): MNHNY, SVGAGI (reference sequence). V was clipped by 5 bases and J by 0 bases, with 13 bases between them. CDR3 length: 15 residues. In DNA form, the CDR3 reads TGTGCCAGCAGTCCCGGAGTCGAAGCTAACTATGGCTACACCTTC. Protein: CASSPGVEANYGYTF.

The chain carries TRBV7-9 and TRBJ2-1; 7 bases are shared with TRBD2. The CDR3 sequence is 15 residues long. V gave up 1 base and J gave up 7 bases; unmatched junction bases: 7. Germline V gives CDR1 SEHNR, CDR2 FQNEAQ (reference sequence). The DNA for the CDR3 is TGTGCCAGCAGCTTAGGGTGGCGGGAGTTTAATGAGCAGTTCTTC. Translating it yields CASSLGWREFNEQFF. The variable domain in full, with the rest retrieved from reference TRBV7-9 and TRBJ2-1, is DTGVSQNPRHKITKRGQNVTFRCDPISEHNRLYWYRQTLGQGPEFLTYFQNEAQLEKSRLLSDRFSAERPKGSFSTLEIQRTEQGDSAMYLCASSLGWREFNEQFFGPGTRLTVL.

The sample holds one count of this clone. CDR3 loop: CAISGGTGLGTDTQYF. CDR3 in DNA: TGTGCCATCAGTGGGGGGACAGGTTTGGGGACAGATACGCAGTATTTT. V is TRBV10-3 and J is TRBJ2-3, with 8 bases identical to TRBD1. With 4 bases clipped from V and 3 bases from J, the junction kept 9 bases outside the gene matches. Per germline, CDR1 ENHRY and CDR2 SYGVKD. This CDR3 spans 16 amino acids.

V and J are TRBV28 and TRBJ1-5; D not resolved. The CDR3 is 14 amino acids. The germline V and J ends were trimmed by 6 bases and 5 bases, with 14 bases remaining between them. Germline V gene lookup returns CDR1 MDHEN and CDR2 SYDVKM. The CDR3 bases are TGTGCCAGCAGCCCTCTACCACGTGATCAGCCCCAGCATTTT. Translated: CASSPLPRDQPQHF. Filled out from reference TRBV28 and TRBJ1-5, the complete variable domain reads DVKVTQSSRYLVKRTGEKVFLECVQDMDHENMFWYRQDPGLGLRLIYFSYDVKMKEKGDIPEGYSVSREKKERFSLILESASTNQTSMYLCASSPLPRDQPQHFGDGTRLSIL.

The chain uses TRBV13 and TRBJ2-7; 13 nucleotides line up with TRBD2. The V segment lost 3 bases and the J segment 2 bases; nucleotides outside the gene matches: 4. The CDR3 covers 16 residues. Germline V gene lookup returns CDR1 PRHDT and CDR2 FYEKMQ (reference sequence). This chain's CDR3 is CASSLKGTSGTYEQYF. The DNA of the CDR3 is TGTGCCAGCAGCTTGAAAGGGACTAGCGGGACCTACGAGCAGTACTTC.

The chain carries TRBV4-1 and TRBJ1-2; the match to TRBD1 covers 11 bases. Germline-derived CDR1 and CDR2 are MGHRA and YSYEKL. This CDR3 region has 17 residues. The V segment lost 3 bases and the J segment 3 bases; nucleotides outside the gene matches: 9. Here the CDR3 DNA reads TGCGCCAGCAGCCATGGTAGCCGGGACAGGGGGGACTATGGCTACACCTTC. Its protein is CASSHGSRDRGDYGYTF.